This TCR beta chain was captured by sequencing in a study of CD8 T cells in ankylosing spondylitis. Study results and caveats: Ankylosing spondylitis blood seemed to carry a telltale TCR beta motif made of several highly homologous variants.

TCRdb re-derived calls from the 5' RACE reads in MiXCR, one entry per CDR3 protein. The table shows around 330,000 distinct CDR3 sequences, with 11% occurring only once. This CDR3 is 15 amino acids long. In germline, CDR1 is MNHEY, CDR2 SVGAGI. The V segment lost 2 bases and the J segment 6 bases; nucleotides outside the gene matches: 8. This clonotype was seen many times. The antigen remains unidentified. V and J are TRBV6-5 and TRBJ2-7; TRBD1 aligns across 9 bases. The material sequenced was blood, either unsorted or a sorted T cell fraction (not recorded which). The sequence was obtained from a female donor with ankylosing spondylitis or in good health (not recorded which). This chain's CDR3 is CASSYPPGQGGEQYF. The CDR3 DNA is TGTGCCAGCAGTTACCCCCCGGGACAGGGAGGCGAGCAGTACTTC.